These 30 T cell receptor beta chains were sequenced from one sample in a study of cytomegalovirus exposure and HLA in healthy donors. The PCR employed 60 Vbeta primers together with 13 Jbeta primers. Using immunoSEQ multiplex PCR, the repertoire was profiled, and TCRdb retains in-frame clones only, with some absent. The sample has approximately 140,000 clones, 79% seen once. The sample was PBMCs. The source of these receptors is a female donor in good health and CMV-seronegative.

The rearrangement links TRBV30 to TRBJ2-1; the match to TRBD2 covers 10 bases. The germline CDR1 and CDR2 sequences are GTSNPN and SVGIG (reference sequence). Trimming took 4 bases from V and 13 from J; bases not matched to a gene: 10. The CDR3 totals 13 residues. CDR3 amino acids: CAWMGLAIDNQFF. Here the CDR3 DNA reads TGTGCCTGGATGGGACTAGCGATAGACAACCAGTTCTTC.

The rearrangement links TRBV19 to TRBJ1-1; D gene ambiguous. Deletions cut 9 bases from V and 2 bases from J, with 10 bases between. Germline V lookup: CDR1 LNHDA, CDR2 SQIVND (reference sequence). The CDR3 spans 12 residues. The CDR3, as DNA: TGTGCCAGCGGAGATAGCAACACTGAAGCTTTCTTT. Translation gives CASGDSNTEAFF.

V and J are TRBV10-3 and TRBJ1-2, with 7 bases identical to TRBD1. The junction had 9 bases not matched to a gene; V was cut back by 8 bases and J by 0 bases. This CDR3 region has 15 residues. In germline, CDR1 is ENHRY, CDR2 SYGVKD. CDR3 region: CAIRQGPSTNYGYTF. The CDR3 nucleotides read TGTGCCATCCGACAGGGACCTTCCACTAACTATGGCTACACCTTC.

V gene TRBV5-4 combines with J gene TRBJ1-2; TRBD1 matches 7 bases. The CDR3 length is 14 residues. Germline assignment: CDR1 SGHNT and CDR2 YYREEE (reference sequence). V gave up 4 bases and J gave up 4 bases; unmatched junction bases: 7. CDR3: CASSTWDRSYGYTF. Written as DNA, the CDR3 is TGTGCCAGCAGCACCTGGGACAGATCCTATGGCTACACCTTC.

The chain combines TRBV6-1 with TRBJ2-3; 7 nucleotides agree with TRBD1. Germline CDR1 is MNHNS and CDR2 is SASEGT. The CDR3 loop spans 14 amino acids. Unmatched junction bases numbered 5, after V lost 6 bases and J lost 2 bases. CDR3 sequence reads: CASRQGSTTDTQYF. In nucleotides, the CDR3 is TGTGCCAGCAGACAGGGGTCCACCACAGATACGCAGTATTTT.

The chain employs TRBV5-4 and TRBJ2-2, with TRBD1 matching 9 bases. Germline V gene lookup returns CDR1 SGHNT and CDR2 YYREEE (reference sequence). This CDR3 has 16 residues. Trimming at V came to 4 bases and at J to 2 bases, leaving 6 bases not matched to a gene. The CDR3, as DNA: TGTGCCAGCAGCCCGTGGACAGGGGTTAACACCGGGGAGCTGTTTTTT. Amino acids: CASSPWTGVNTGELFF.

This clone has a handful of counts. The chain combines TRBV7-6 with TRBJ2-5, with 7 bases fitting TRBD2. The CDR3 is 13 residues long. Germline trimming cut 4 bases from V and 4 bases from J; bases unmatched to any gene: 3. The germline gives CDR1 SGHVS, CDR2 FNYEAQ. CDR3 bases: TGTGCCAGCAGCTGGACGGGGGGAGAGACCCAGTACTTC. This translates into CASSWTGGETQYF.

CDR3 amino acids: CASGPPGGAYEQYF. CDR3 bases: TGTGCTAGTGGTCCACCGGGGGGGGCCTACGAGCAGTACTTC. This chain joins TRBV12-5 and TRBJ2-7, with 8 nucleotides matching TRBD2. CDR3 length: 14 amino acids. From germline, CDR1 is LGHNT and CDR2 FRNRAP. V lost 5 bases to trimming and J lost 2 bases; unmatched junction nucleotides: 5.

This clone appeared a few times. The chain recombines TRBV27 with TRBJ2-1; TRBD2 agrees at 7 bases. The CDR3 is made up of 14 amino acids. The J segment lost 3 bases and the V segment lost 7 bases, leaving 6 bases of the junction unmatched. The germline CDR1 and CDR2 sequences are MNHEY and SMNVEV (reference sequence). The CDR3 region is CASTYGGVYNEQFF. The CDR3 nucleotides are TGTGCCAGCACCTATGGGGGGGTCTACAATGAGCAGTTCTTC.

This clone has more than one count but fewer than ten. The chain recombines TRBV2 with TRBJ1-3; D unresolved. The V end lost 8 bases, the J end lost 2 bases, and 7 bases lay between the germline ends. The CDR3 is made up of 12 amino acids. Germline CDR1 SNHLY, CDR2 FYNNEI. Here the CDR3 reads CASQFPGNTIYF. DNA for the CDR3: TGTGCCAGCCAGTTCCCTGGAAACACCATATATTTT.

V usage is TRBV9 and J usage is TRBJ2-2; 7 bases agree with TRBD1. V lost 3 bases, J lost 5 bases, and 4 bases stayed unmatched. The CDR3 is 14 residues long. Germline V gene sequence: CDR1 SGDLS, CDR2 YYNGEE. For the CDR3, the DNA is TGTGCCAGCAGCGAGGGGACAGCTACCGGGGAGCTGTTTTTT. This gives the protein CASSEGTATGELFF.

A single count supports this clone. The V call is TRBV7-8, the J call TRBJ1-5; TRBD1 is a possible D gene (6 bases). The CDR3 spans 16 residues. CDR1 is SGHVS, CDR2 FQNEAQ, per germline. The V end lost 1 base, the J end lost 2 bases, and 12 bases lay between the germline ends. In DNA form, the CDR3 reads TGTGCCAGCAGCTTAGTCCGCAGGGGTGGCAATCAGCCCCAGCATTTT. It is translated as CASSLVRRGGNQPQHF. The full variable domain, its missing parts supplied by reference TRBV7-8 and TRBJ1-5, is GAGVSQSPRYKVAKRGQDVALRCDPISGHVSLFWYQQALGQGPEFLTYFQNEAQLDKSGLPSDRFFAERPEGSVSTLKIQRTQQEDSAVYLCASSLVRRGGNQPQHFGDGTRLSIL.

V gene TRBV7-2 combines with J gene TRBJ2-3; 8 bases are a match to TRBD1. There are 16 residues in the CDR3. V lost 4 bases, J lost 3 bases, and 9 bases stayed unmatched. Germline CDR1 SGHTA, CDR2 FQGNSA. CDR3 amino acids: CASSSRGRGLTDTQYF. DNA of the CDR3: TGTGCCAGCAGCTCTCGAGGCAGGGGGCTTACAGATACGCAGTATTTT.

This rearrangement joins TRBV7-2 to TRBJ1-2; TRBD1 matches at 8 bases. The CDR3 extends over 14 amino acids. Looked up from germline, CDR1 is SGHTA and CDR2 is FQGNSA. Losses at the gene ends were 5 bases for V and 5 bases for J; bases not matched to a gene: 7. The CDR3 loop is CASSPRDRPYGYTF. In DNA form, the CDR3 reads TGTGCCAGCAGCCCTAGGGACAGGCCGTATGGCTACACCTTC.

The chain is built from TRBV11-2 and TRBJ2-1; TRBD2 matches 8 bases. The CDR3 totals 14 residues. In germline, CDR1 is SGHAT, CDR2 FQNNGV. V lost 4 bases, J lost 7 bases, and 6 bases stayed unmatched. DNA of the CDR3: TGTGCCAGCAGCTCCACTCGGGGGGGAAATGAGCAGTTCTTC. Amino acid sequence: CASSSTRGGNEQFF.

V gene TRBV29-1 combines with J gene TRBJ2-5; D is perhaps TRBD1 (5 bases). Looked up from germline, CDR1 is SQVTM and CDR2 is ANQGSEA. This CDR3 comprises 10 residues. The germline V and J ends were trimmed by 5 bases and 5 bases, with 6 bases remaining between them. The CDR3 loop is CSVQGETQYF. The CDR3 DNA reads as TGCAGCGTTCAGGGCGAGACCCAGTACTTC. Supplemented by reference TRBV29-1 and TRBJ2-5, the full variable domain reads SAVISQKPSRDICQRGTSLTIQCQVDSQVTMMFWYRQQPGQSLTLIATANQGSEATYESGFVIDKFPISRPNLTFSTLTVSNMSPEDSSIYLCSVQGETQYFGPGTRLLVL.

CDR3 in amino acids: CASSWAGAYEQYF. For the CDR3, the DNA is TGTGCCAGCAGCTGGGCAGGGGCATACGAGCAGTACTTC. This rearrangement joins TRBV13 to TRBJ2-7; D is perhaps TRBD1 (6 bases). The CDR3 consists of 13 residues. Germline-derived CDR1 and CDR2 are PRHDT and FYEKMQ (reference sequence). Trimming left V 4 bases short and J 4 bases short, with 11 bases between. The entire variable domain, with the rest obtained from reference TRBV13 and TRBJ2-7, is as follows: AAGVIQSPRHLIKEKRETATLKCYPIPRHDTVYWYQQGPGQDPQFLISFYEKMQSDKGSIPDRFSAQQFSDYHSELNMSSLELGDSALYFCASSWAGAYEQYFGPGTRLTVT.

The J gene is TRBJ1-6, the V gene TRBV28; 7 nucleotides align to TRBD1. Trimming removed 8 bases from V and 5 bases from J; junction bases left unmatched: 9. The CDR3 consists of 15 residues. From germline, CDR1 is MDHEN and CDR2 SYDVKM. The CDR3 DNA is TGTGCCAGCTGGCCCGGGACAGCCAATAATTCACCCCTCCACTTT. Its protein product is CASWPGTANNSPLHF.

The genes are TRBV9 and TRBJ2-1, with 12 bases fitting TRBD2. The germline CDR1 and CDR2 sequences are SGDLS and YYNGEE. Germline trimming cut 4 bases from V and 2 bases from J; bases unmatched to any gene: 4. CDR3 length: 16 residues. The CDR3 DNA is TGTGCCAGCAGCTCTAGCGGGAGGGTAACCTACAATGAGCAGTTCTTC. Translation: CASSSSGRVTYNEQFF.

About this clone: The same CDR3 is also encoded by other DNA sequences in this sample. The genes are TRBV25-1 and TRBJ1-5; D is possibly TRBD1 (5 bases). The CDR3 totals 14 residues. The V gene's germline CDR1 is MGHDK and CDR2 SYGVNS. V lost 3 bases to trimming and J lost 6 bases, with 12 bases between them. Written as DNA, the CDR3 is TGTGCCAGCAGTGAGGGGCAGTCCCTTCAGCCCCAGCATTTT. Its protein is CASSEGQSLQPQHF.

The chain combines TRBV10-3 with TRBJ1-3, with D possibly TRBD1 on 5 matching bases. In germline, CDR1 is ENHRY, CDR2 SYGVKD. This CDR3 has 16 residues. Deletions cut 0 bases from V and 2 bases from J, with 11 bases between. The CDR3 sequence is CAISESGGSPGNTIYF. In DNA, the CDR3 is TGTGCCATCAGTGAGTCGGGGGGGAGTCCTGGAAACACCATATATTTT.

The chain has TRBV6-5 and TRBJ2-3; a possible D gene is TRBD2 (6 bases). The CDR3 is made up of 14 amino acids. With 5 bases removed from V and 4 bases from J, the gap between germline ends came to 13 bases. Germline CDR1 and CDR2: MNHEY and SVGAGI. This CDR3 reads CASSPPGGADTQYF. The CDR3 coding sequence is TGTGCCAGCAGTCCTCCCGGAGGGGCAGATACGCAGTATTTT.

This clone was counted a single time. The rearrangement links TRBV5-8 to TRBJ2-3; D remains unclear. Germline CDR1 reads SGHTS; CDR2 reads YDEGEE. Between the trimmed V and J ends, which lost 4 bases and 6 bases, there was a span of 6 bases. CDR3 length equals 11 residues. CDR3 residues: CASSLEDTQYF. CDR3 bases: TGTGCCAGCAGCCTAGAGGATACGCAGTATTTT. The variable domain in full, completed from reference TRBV5-8 and TRBJ2-3, reads EAGVTQSPTHLIKTRGQQATLRCSPISGHTSVYWYQQALGLGLQFLLWYDEGEERNRGNFPPRFSGRQFPNYSSELNVNALELEDSALYLCASSLEDTQYFGPGTRLTVL.

The chain employs TRBV5-8 and TRBJ2-3; 7 nucleotides align to TRBD1. CDR1 is SGHTS and CDR2 is YDEGEE in the germline V gene. Unmatched junction bases numbered 11, after V lost 2 bases and J lost 2 bases. CDR3 size: 17 residues. CDR3 in amino acids: CASSLESSTGVTDTQYF. The CDR3 DNA sequence: TGTGCCAGCAGCTTAGAATCGTCTACAGGGGTCACAGATACGCAGTATTTT.

V is TRBV5-8 and J is TRBJ2-5; D is possibly TRBD2 (6 bases). Trimming took off 4 bases at V and 0 bases at J, with 10 bases between the two ends. The CDR3 has 14 residues. CDR1 and CDR2 from the germline V gene are SGHTS and YDEGEE. DNA of the CDR3: TGTGCCAGCAGCGTCCGGGACTACCAAGAGACCCAGTACTTC. This sequence encodes CASSVRDYQETQYF.

The V and J genes are TRBV5-1 and TRBJ1-4; possible D gene TRBD1, 5 bases. The CDR3 loop spans 15 amino acids. The V and J ends lost 4 bases and 2 bases respectively, with 12 bases between them. The germline gives CDR1 SGHRS, CDR2 YFSETQ. The CDR3 nucleotides read TGCGCCAGCAGCAGTCAGTCAGGGACTAATGAAAAACTGTTTTTT. It translates to CASSSQSGTNEKLFF.

The chain carries TRBV5-4 and TRBJ2-3, with 8 bases identical to TRBD2. Trimming at V came to 4 bases and at J to 6 bases, leaving 10 bases not matched to a gene. CDR1 and CDR2 (germline): SGHNT, YYREEE (reference sequence). This CDR3 has 15 amino acids. DNA for the CDR3: TGTGCCAGCAGCAAACCCTTAGCGGGGAGTGATACGCAGTATTTT. Protein product: CASSKPLAGSDTQYF.

The J gene is TRBJ2-5, the V gene TRBV19; weak D call: TRBD1 (6 bases). Per the germline V gene, CDR1 is LNHDA and CDR2 is SQIVND (reference sequence). V lost 8 bases and J 5 bases, leaving 21 bases between the germline ends. This CDR3 has 15 residues. This chain's CDR3 is CASSITGPGEETQYF. The CDR3 DNA reads as TGTGCCAGTTCAATCACGGGACCAGGGGAGGAGACCCAGTACTTC.

This chain connects TRBV19 to TRBJ1-3, with D unresolved. The V and J ends lost 7 bases and 2 bases respectively, with 12 bases between them. Germline V CDR1 and CDR2: LNHDA, SQIVND (reference sequence). The CDR3 totals 14 residues. The CDR3: CASTSGYTGNTIYF. CDR3 sequence (DNA): TGTGCCAGTACTAGTGGCTATACTGGAAACACCATATATTTT.

The chain employs TRBV4-3 and TRBJ2-7; 7 bases are shared with TRBD2. V lost 1 base, J lost 2 bases, and 8 bases stayed unmatched. Germline V lookup: CDR1 LGHNA, CDR2 YSLEER. The CDR3 loop spans 16 amino acids. The CDR3 region is CASSQGAGAPPYEQYF. CDR3 sequence (DNA): TGCGCCAGCAGCCAAGGCGCGGGAGCCCCACCCTACGAGCAGTACTTC.